The T cell receptor (beta chain) under discussion was sequenced for a study of cytomegalovirus exposure and HLA in healthy donors. PCR employed 60 Vbeta and 13 Jbeta primers. Profiling relied on immunoSEQ multiplex PCR, and the TCRdb table lists in-frame clones only, not all of them. The ten most abundant clones cover over 1.5% of a sample with 100,000 to 150,000 clones. Germline lookup yields CDR1 SGDLS and CDR2 YYNGEE. Trimming pared 3 bases from V and 1 base from J, leaving 13 bases between. The CDR3 loop spans 15 amino acids. This chain connects TRBV9 to TRBJ1-1, with D tentatively TRBD1 (5 bases). Sequencing input: PBMCs. The sequence derives from a man between 18 and 29 years old in good health and CMV-seronegative. The CDR3 here is CASSGTKTENTEAFF. The CDR3 DNA follows: TGTGCCAGCAGCGGGACAAAGACAGAGAACACTGAAGCTTTCTTT. Complete variable domain (other parts from reference TRBV9 and TRBJ1-1): DSGVTQTPKHLITATGQRVTLRCSPRSGDLSVYWYQQSLDQGLQFLIQYYNGEERAKGNILERFSAQQFPDLHSELNLSSLELGDSALYFCASSGTKTENTEAFFGQGTRLTVV.